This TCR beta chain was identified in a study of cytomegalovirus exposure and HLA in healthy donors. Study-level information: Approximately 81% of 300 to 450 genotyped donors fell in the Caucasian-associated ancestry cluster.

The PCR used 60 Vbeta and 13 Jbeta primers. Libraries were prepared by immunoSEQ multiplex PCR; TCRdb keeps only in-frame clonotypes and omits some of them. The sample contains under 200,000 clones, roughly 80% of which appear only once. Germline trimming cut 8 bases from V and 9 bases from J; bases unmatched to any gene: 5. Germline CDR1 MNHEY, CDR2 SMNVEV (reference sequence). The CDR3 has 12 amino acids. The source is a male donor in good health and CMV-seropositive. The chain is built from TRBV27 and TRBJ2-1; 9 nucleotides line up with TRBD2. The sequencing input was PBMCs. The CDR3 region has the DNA TGTGCCAGCGGCACTAGCGGGCCTGAGCAGTTCTTC. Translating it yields CASGTSGPEQFF.